The clone carrying this TCR beta chain appeared many times. Its target is unknown. The CDR3 is 14 amino acids. The germline V gene has CDR1 SGHNT and CDR2 YENEEA. V was shortened by 5 bases and J by 4 bases, with 14 bases between the two germline ends. TCRdb called the reads again in MiXCR, with one record for every CDR3 protein. The repertoire holds about 530,000 distinct CDR3 sequences, more than 20% seen once, with approximately 13% in the top ten. The sample belongs to a study of T cell repertoires in cytomegalovirus infection. About the research overall: Shared public TCR beta signatures pointed to both CMV infection and a matching HLA type.

Study-level findings and limits: Dominating the ex vivo response were HLA-C-restricted CMV-specific TCR beta clonotypes. The cumulative frequency of public TCR beta families distinguished individuals who carried CMV together with the relevant HLA.

Sequenced material: PBMCs. The rearrangement joins TRBV11-3 to TRBJ1-1; maybe TRBD1 (6 bases). This clonotype originated in a human donor in good health (CMV status not recorded). Some clones in this sample may be carry-over from other donors' samples. This CDR3 is CASSPTRGSTEAFF. The CDR3 coding sequence is TGTGCCAGCAGCCCGACCAGGGGTTCCACTGAAGCTTTCTTT.